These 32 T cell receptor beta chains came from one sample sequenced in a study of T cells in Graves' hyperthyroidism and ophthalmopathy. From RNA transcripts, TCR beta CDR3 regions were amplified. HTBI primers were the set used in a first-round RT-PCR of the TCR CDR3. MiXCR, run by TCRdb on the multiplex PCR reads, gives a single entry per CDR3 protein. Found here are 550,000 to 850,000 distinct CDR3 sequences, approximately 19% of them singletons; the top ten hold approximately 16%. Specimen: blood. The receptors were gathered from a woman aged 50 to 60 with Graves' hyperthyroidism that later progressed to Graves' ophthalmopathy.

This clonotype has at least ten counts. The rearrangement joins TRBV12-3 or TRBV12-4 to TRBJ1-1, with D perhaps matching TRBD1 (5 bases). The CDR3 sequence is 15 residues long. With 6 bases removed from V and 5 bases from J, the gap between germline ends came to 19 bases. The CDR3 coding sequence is TGTGCCAGCAGCCCTCGACGACAGTCGAATACTGAAGCTTTCTTT. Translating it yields CASSPRRQSNTEAFF.

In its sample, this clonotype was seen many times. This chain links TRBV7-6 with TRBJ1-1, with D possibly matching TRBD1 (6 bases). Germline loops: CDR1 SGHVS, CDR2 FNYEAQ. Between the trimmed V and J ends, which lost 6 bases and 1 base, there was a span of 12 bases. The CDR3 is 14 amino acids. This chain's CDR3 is CASRPSGQNTEAFF. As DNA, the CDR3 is TGTGCCAGCAGACCATCGGGACAGAACACTGAAGCTTTCTTT. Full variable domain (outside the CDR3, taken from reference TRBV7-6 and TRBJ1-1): GAGVSQSPRYKVTKRGQDVALRCDPISGHVSLYWYRQALGQGPEFLTYFNYEAQQDKSGLPNDRFSAERPEGSISTLTIQRTEQRDSAMYRCASRPSGQNTEAFFGQGTRLTVV.

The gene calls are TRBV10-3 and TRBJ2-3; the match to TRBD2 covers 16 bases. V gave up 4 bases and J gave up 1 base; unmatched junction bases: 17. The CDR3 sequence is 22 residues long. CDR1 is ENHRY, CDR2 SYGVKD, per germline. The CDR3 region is CAISVSKPSGTSGGAGTDTQYF. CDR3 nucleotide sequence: TGTGCCATCAGTGTATCGAAACCCTCCGGGACTAGCGGGGGGGCAGGCACAGATACGCAGTATTTT.

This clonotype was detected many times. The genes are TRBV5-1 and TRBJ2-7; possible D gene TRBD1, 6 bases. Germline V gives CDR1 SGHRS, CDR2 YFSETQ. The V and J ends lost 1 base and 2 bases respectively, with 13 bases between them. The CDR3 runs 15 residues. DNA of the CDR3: TGCGCCAGCAGCTTGCAAATCAGGGGAGCCTACGAGCAGTACTTC. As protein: CASSLQIRGAYEQYF.

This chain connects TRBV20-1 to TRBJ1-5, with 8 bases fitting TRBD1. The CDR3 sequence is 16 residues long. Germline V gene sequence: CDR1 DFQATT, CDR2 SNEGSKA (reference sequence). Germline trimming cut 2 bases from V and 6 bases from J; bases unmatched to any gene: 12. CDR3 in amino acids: CSARSATGVGGQPQHF. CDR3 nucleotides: TGCAGTGCTAGATCGGCGACAGGGGTGGGAGGTCAGCCCCAGCATTTT.

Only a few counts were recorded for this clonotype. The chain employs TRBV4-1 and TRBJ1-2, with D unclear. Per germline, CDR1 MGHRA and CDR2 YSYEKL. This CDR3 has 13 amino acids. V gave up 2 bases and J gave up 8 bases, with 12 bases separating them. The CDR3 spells CASSQPLKRGYTF. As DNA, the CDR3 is TGCGCCAGCAGCCAACCGCTAAAACGGGGCTACACCTTC.

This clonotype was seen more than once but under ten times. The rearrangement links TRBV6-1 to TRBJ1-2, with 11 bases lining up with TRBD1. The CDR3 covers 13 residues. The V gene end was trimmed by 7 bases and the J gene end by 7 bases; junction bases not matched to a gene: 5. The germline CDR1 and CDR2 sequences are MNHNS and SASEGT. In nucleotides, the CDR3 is TGTGCCAGCAACGTGGACAGGGGGCTTGGCTACACCTTC. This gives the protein CASNVDRGLGYTF.

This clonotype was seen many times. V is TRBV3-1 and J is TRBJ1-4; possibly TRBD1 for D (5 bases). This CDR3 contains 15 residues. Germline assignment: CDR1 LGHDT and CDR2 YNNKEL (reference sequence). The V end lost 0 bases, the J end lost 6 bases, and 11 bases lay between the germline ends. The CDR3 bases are TGTGCCAGCAGCCAAGATACGGAAGGGGATGAAAAACTGTTTTTT. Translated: CASSQDTEGDEKLFF.

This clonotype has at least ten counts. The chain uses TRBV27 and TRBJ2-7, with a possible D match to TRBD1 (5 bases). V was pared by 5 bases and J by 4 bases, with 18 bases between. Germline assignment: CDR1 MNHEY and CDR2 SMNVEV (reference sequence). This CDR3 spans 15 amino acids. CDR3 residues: CASSPRTLPGYEQYF. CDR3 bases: TGTGCCAGCAGTCCCCGGACACTCCCGGGTTACGAGCAGTACTTC.

In nucleotides, the CDR3 is TGTGCCACCAGCAGAGGAATATTCAGGGACACTGAAGCTTTCTTT. Its protein product is CATSRGIFRDTEAFF. The rearrangement joins TRBV15 to TRBJ1-1, with D perhaps TRBD1 (5 bases). Germline assignment: CDR1 LNHNV and CDR2 YYDKDF (reference sequence). This CDR3 comprises 15 residues. V was cut by 1 base and J by 3 bases, with 12 bases left in between.

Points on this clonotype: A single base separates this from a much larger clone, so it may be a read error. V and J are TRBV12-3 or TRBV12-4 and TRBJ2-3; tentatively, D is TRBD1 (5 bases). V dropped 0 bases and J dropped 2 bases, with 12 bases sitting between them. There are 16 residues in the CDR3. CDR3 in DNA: TGTGCCAGCAGTTTAGCCGACAGCCGAATCACAGATACGCAGTATTTT. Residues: CASSLADSRITDTQYF.

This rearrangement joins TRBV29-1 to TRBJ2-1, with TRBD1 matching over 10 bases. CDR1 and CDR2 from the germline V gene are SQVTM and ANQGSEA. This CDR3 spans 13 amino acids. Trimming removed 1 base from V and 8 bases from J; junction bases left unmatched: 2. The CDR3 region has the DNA TGCAGCGTTGAAGGGACAGGGGGTTATGAGCAGTTCTTC. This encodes CSVEGTGGYEQFF.

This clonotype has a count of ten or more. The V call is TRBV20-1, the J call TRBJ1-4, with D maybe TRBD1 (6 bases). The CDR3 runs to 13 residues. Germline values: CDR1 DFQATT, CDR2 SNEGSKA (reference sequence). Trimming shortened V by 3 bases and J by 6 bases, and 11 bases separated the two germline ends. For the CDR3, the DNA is TGCAGTGCTAGCGAGGGGGGTGATGAAAAACTGTTTTTT. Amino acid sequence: CSASEGGDEKLFF.

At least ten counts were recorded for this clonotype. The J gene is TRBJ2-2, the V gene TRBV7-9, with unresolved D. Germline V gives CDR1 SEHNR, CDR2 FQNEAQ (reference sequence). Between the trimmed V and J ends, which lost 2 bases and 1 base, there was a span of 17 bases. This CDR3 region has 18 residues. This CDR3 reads CASSLTRTPQENTGELFF. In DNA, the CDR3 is TGTGCCAGCAGCTTAACGCGCACCCCGCAGGAGAACACCGGGGAGCTGTTTTTT.

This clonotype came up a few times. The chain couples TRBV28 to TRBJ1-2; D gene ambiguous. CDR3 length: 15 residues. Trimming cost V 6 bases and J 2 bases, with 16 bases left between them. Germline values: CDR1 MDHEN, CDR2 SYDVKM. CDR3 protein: CASSDHGRTNYGYTF. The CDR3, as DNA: TGTGCCAGCAGCGACCATGGACGGACCAACTATGGCTACACCTTC.

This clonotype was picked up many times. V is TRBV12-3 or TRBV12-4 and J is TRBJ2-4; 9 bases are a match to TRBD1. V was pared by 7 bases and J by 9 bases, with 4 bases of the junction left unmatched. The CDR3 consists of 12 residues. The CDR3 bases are TGTGCCAGCACCCGGGACAGGGTCATTCAGTACTTC. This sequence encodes CASTRDRVIQYF.

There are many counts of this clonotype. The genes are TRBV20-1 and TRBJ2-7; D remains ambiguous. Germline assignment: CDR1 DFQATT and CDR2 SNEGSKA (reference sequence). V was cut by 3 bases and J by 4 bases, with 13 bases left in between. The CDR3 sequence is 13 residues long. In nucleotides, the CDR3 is TGCAGTGCTAGTTTGGGGAAGTCGTACGAGCAGTACTTC. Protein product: CSASLGKSYEQYF.

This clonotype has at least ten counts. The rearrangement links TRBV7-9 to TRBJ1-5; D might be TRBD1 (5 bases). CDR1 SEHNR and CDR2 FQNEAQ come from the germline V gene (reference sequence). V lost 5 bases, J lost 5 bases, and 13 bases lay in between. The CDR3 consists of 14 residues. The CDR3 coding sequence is TGTGCCAGCAGCCCCCAGGGAAGGGATCAGCCCCAGCATTTT. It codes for CASSPQGRDQPQHF.

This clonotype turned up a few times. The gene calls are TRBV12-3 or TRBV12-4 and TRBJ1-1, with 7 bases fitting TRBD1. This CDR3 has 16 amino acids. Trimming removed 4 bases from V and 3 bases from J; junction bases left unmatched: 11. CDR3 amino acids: CASSSRSGGRDTEAFF. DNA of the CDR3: TGTGCCAGCAGTTCCAGATCAGGGGGTCGGGACACTGAAGCTTTCTTT.

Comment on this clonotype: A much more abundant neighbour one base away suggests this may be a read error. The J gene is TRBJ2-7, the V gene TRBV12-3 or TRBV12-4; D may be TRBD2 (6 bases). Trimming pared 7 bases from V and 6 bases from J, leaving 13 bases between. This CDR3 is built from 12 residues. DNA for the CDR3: TGTGCCAGCATTGGATCCGGGGGCGAGCAGTACTTC. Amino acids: CASIGSGGEQYF.

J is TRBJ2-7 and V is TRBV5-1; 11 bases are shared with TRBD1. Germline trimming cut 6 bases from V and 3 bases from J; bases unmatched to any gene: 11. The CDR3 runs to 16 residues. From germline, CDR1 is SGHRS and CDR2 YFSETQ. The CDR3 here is CASNRFTGTGGYEQYF. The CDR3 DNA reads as TGCGCCAGCAACCGATTTACCGGGACAGGGGGCTACGAGCAGTACTTC.

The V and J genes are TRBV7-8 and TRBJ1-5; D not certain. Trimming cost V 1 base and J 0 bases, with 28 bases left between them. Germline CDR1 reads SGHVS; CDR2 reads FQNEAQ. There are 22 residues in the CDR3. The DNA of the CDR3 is TGTGCCAGCAGCTTAGTACCTTTGTCGGCACAGCTCTCAGAGTATAGCAATCAGCCCCAGCATTTT. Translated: CASSLVPLSAQLSEYSNQPQHF.

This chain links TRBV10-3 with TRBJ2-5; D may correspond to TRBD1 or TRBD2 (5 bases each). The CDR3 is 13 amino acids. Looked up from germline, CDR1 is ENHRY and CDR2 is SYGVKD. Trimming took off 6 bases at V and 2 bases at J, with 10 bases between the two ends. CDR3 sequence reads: CAIRRDVQETQYF. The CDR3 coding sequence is TGTGCCATCAGACGGGACGTGCAAGAGACCCAGTACTTC.

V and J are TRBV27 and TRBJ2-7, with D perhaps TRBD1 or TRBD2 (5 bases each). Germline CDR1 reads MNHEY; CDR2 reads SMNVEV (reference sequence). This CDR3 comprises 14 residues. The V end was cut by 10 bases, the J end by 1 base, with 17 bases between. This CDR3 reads CAISKGPKSYEQYF. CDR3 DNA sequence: TGTGCCATCAGCAAGGGACCTAAATCCTACGAGCAGTACTTC.

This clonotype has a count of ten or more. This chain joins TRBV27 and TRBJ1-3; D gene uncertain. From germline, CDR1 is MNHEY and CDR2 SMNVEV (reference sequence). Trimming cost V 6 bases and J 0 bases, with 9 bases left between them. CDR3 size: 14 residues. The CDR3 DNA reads TGTGCCAGCAGCCCCCGACGCTCTGGAAACACCATATATTTT. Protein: CASSPRRSGNTIYF.

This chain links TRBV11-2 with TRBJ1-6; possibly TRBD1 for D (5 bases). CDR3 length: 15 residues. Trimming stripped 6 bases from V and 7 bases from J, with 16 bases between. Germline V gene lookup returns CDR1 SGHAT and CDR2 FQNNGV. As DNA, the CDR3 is TGTGCCAGCAGTTTACGGTGGGGGGGGAATTCACCCCTCCACTTT. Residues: CASSLRWGGNSPLHF.

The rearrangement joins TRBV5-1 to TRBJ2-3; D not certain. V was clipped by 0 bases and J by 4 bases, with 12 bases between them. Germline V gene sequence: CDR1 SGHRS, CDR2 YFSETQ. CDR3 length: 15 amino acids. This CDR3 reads CASSLGVGRADTQYF. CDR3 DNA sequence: TGCGCCAGCAGCTTGGGGGTAGGGCGAGCAGATACGCAGTATTTT.

The CDR3 nucleotides read TGTGCCAGCAGCAAAGGGGGGGATAATTCACCCCTCCACTTT. Amino acid sequence: CASSKGGDNSPLHF. V usage is TRBV7-8 and J usage is TRBJ1-6; D is possibly TRBD1 (6 bases). The CDR3 consists of 14 residues. Germline V gives CDR1 SGHVS, CDR2 FQNEAQ. Trimming stripped 5 bases from V and 5 bases from J, with 10 bases between.

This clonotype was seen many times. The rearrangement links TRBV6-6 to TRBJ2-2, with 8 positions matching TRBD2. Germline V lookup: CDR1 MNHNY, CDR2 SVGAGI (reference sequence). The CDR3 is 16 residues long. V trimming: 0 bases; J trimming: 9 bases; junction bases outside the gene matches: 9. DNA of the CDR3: TGTGCCAGCAGTTACTCGACGGGGGGGCTAAGAAGGGAGCTGTTTTTT. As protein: CASSYSTGGLRRELFF.

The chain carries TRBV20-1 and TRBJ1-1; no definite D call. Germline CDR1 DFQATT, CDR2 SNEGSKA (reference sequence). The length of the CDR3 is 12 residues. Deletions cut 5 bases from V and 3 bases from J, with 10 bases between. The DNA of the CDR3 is TGCAGTGCTGACCCCAGAGACACTGAAGCTTTCTTT. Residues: CSADPRDTEAFF.

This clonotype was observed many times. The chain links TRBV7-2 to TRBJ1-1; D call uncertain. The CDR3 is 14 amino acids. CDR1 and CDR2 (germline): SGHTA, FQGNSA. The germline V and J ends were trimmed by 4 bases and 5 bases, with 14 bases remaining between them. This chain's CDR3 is CASSSRLRGTEAFF. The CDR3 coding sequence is TGTGCCAGCAGCTCGCGCTTGCGAGGAACTGAAGCTTTCTTT.

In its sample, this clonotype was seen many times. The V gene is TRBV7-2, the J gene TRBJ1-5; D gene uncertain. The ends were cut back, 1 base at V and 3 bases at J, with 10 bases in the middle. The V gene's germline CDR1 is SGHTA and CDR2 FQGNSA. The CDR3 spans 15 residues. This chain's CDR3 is CASSLEPGNNQPQHF. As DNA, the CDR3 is TGTGCCAGCAGCTTAGAGCCGGGCAACAATCAGCCCCAGCATTTT.